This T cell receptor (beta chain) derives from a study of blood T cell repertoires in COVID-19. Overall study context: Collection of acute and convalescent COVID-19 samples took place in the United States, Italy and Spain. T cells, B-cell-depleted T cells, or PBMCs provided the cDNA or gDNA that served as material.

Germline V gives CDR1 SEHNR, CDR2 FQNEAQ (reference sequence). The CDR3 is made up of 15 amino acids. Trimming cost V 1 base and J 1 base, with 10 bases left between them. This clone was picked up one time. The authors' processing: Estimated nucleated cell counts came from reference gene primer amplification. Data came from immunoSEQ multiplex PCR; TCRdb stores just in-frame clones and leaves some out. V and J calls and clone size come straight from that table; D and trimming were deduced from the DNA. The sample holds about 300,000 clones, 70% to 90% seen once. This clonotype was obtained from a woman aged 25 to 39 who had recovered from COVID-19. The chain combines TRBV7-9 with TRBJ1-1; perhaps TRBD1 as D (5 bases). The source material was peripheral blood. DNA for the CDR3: TGTGCCAGCAGCTTAGGCCAGGGCACGAACACTGAAGCTTTCTTT. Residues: CASSLGQGTNTEAFF.